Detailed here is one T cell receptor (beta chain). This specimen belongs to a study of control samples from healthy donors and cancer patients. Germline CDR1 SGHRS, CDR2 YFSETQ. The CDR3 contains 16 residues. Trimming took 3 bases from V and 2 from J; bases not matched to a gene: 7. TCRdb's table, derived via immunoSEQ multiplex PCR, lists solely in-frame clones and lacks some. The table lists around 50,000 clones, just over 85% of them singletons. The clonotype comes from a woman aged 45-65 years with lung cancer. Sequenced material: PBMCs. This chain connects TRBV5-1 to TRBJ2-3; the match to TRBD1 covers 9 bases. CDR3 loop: CASSSSRDRVTDTQYF. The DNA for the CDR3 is TGCGCCAGCAGCTCGTCCCGGGACAGGGTCACAGATACGCAGTATTTT.